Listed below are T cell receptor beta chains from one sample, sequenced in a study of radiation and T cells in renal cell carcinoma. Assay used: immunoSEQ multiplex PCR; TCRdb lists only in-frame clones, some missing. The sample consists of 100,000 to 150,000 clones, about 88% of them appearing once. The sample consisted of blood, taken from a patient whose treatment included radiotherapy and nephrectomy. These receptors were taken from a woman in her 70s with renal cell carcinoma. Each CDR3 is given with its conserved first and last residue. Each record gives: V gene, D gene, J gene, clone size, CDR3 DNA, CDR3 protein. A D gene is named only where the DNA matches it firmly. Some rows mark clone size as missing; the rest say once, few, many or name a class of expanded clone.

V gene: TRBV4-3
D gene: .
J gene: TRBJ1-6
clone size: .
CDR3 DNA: TGCGCCAGCAGCCAAGAGATAGGCCGAAATAATTCACCCCTCCACTTT
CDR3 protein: CASSQEIGRNNSPLHF

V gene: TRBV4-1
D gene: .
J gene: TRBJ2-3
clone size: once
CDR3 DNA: TGCGCCAGCAGCCAAATTAGCGCAGATACGCAGTATTTT
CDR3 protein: CASSQISADTQYF

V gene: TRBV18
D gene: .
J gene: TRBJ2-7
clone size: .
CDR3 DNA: TGTGCCAGCTCAGCAGGGAAGAGGTACGAGCAGTACTTC
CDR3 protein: CASSAGKRYEQYF

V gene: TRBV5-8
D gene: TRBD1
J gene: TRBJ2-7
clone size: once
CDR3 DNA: TGTGCCAGCAGCTCCGGGACAGGACCTTCCTACGAGCAGTACTTC
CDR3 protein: CASSSGTGPSYEQYF

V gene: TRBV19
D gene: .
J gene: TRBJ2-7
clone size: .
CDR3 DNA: TGTGCCAGTACCCGGGACTTACGAAGCTCCTACGAGCAGTACTTC
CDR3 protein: CASTRDLRSSYEQYF

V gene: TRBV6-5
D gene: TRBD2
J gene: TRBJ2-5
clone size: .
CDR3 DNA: TGTGCCAGCACCGGACTAGCGGGGGGGAAAGAGACCCAGTACTTC
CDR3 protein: CASTGLAGGKETQYF

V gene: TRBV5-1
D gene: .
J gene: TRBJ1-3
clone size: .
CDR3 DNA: TGCGCCAGCAGACCTAGTCCCGTCTCCGGAAACACCATATATTTT
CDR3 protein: CASRPSPVSGNTIYF

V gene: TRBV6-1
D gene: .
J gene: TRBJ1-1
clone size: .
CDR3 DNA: TGTGCCAGCAGCCCCCGGGGGAACACTGAAGCTTTCTTT
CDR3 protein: CASSPRGNTEAFF

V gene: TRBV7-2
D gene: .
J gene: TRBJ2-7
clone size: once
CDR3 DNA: TGTGCCAGCAGCTTAGATGGGGGTCCCACCTACGAGCAGTACTTC
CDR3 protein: CASSLDGGPTYEQYF

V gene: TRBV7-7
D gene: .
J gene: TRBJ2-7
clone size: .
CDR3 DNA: TGTGCTAGCAGCCCCCACGGGTCCTACGAGCAGTACTTC
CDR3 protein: CASSPHGSYEQYF

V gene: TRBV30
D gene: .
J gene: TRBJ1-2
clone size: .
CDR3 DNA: TGTGCCTGGAGTGGTGGGGGGGGCTACACCTTC
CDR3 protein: CAWSGGGGYTF

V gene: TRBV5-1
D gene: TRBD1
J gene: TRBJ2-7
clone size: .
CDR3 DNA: TGCGCCAGCAGCTTAAACAGGGGGCATTACGAGCAGTACTTC
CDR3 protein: CASSLNRGHYEQYF

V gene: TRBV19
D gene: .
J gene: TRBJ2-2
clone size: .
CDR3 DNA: TGTGCCAGTAACAGGGCGAACACCGGGGAGCTGTTTTTT
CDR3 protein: CASNRANTGELFF

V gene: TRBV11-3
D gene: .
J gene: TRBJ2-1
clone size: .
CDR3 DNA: TGTGCCAGCAGCTTAGATCACCGGGACTCCTCCTACAATGAGCAGTTCTTC
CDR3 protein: CASSLDHRDSSYNEQFF

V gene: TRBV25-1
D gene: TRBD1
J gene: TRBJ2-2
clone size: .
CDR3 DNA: TGTGCCAGCAGGGACAGGGGGAACACCGGGGAGCTGTTTTTT
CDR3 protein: CASRDRGNTGELFF

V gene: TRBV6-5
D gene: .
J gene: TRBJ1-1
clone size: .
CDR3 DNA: TGTGCCAGCAGACAGGGTCTGAACACTGAAGCTTTCTTT
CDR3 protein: CASRQGLNTEAFF

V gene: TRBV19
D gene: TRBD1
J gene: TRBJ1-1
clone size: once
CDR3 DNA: TGTGCCAGTAGTATATTAGGTTCACAGGGGGTCACTGAAGCTTTCTTT
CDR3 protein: CASSILGSQGVTEAFF

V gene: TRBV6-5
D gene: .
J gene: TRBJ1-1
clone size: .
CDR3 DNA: TGTGCCAGCAGTCAAATTATGAACACTGAAGCTTTCTTT
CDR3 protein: CASSQIMNTEAFF

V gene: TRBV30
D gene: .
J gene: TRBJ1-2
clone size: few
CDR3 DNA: TGTGCCTGTCCCCAAACGGGGGTCTATGGCTACACCTTC
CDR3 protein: CACPQTGVYGYTF

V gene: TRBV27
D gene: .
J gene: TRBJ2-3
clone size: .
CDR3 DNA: TGTGCCAGCAGTTTAGGCCCAGATACGCAGTATTTT
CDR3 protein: CASSLGPDTQYF

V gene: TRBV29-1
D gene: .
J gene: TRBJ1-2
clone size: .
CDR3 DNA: TGCAGCGCCCCGGACGTATGGTATGGCTACACCTTC
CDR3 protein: CSAPDVWYGYTF

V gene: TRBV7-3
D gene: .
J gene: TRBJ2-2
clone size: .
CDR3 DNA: TGTGCCAGCAGCCACACATTAGGGAACACCGGGGAGCTGTTTTTT
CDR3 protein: CASSHTLGNTGELFF

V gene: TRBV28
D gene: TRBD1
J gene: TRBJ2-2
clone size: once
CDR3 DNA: TGTGCCAGCAGCTCCGGGACAGGGGGCCTACAACCGAACACCGGGGAGCTGTTTTTT
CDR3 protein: CASSSGTGGLQPNTGELFF

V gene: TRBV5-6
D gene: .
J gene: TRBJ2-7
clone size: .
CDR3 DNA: TGTGCCAGCAGCTGGTCCTTCAGCGAAATCGACGAGCAGTACTTC
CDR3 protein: CASSWSFSEIDEQYF

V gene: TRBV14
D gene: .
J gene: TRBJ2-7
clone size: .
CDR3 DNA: TGTGCCAGCAGCCAAGATGTCCGGTACTACGAGCAGTACTTC
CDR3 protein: CASSQDVRYYEQYF

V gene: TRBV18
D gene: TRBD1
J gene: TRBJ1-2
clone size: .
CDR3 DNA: TGTGCCAGCTCCCTGGACAGGGGCGATGGCTACACCTTC
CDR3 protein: CASSLDRGDGYTF

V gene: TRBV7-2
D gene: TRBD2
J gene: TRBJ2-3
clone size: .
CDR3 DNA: TGTGCCAGCAGCCCTACAACTAGCGGGGACCGTAGCACAGATACGCAGTATTTT
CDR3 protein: CASSPTTSGDRSTDTQYF

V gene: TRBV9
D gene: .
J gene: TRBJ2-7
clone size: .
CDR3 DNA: TGTGCCAGCAGCGGCGGGGGCCCCTACGAGCAGTACTTC
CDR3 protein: CASSGGGPYEQYF

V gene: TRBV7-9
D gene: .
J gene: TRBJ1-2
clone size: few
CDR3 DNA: TGTGCCAGCAGCGGGATGGGGTACTATGGCTACACCTTC
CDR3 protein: CASSGMGYYGYTF

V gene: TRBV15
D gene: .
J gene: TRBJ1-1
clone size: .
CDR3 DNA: TGTGCCACCAGCAGAGAGGAGGGTAGCACTGAAGCTTTCTTT
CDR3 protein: CATSREEGSTEAFF

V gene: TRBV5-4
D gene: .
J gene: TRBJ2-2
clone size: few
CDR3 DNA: TGTGCCAGCAGCTTGGCTCTGGGCCAGAACACCGGGGAGCTGTTTTTT
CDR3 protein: CASSLALGQNTGELFF

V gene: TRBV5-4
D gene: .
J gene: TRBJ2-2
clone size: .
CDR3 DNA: TGTGCCAGCAGCTTGGGGCTGACAGAGGGGGAGCTGTTTTTT
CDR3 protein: CASSLGLTEGELFF

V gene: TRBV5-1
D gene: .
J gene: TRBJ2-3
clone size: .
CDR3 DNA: TGCGCCAGCAGCACCGACAGGGATACGCAGTATTTT
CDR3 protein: CASSTDRDTQYF

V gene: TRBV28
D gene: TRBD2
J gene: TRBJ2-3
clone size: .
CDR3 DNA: TGTGCCAGCAGTTTGGAGACTAGCGGGGGAACTTTAGATACGCAGTATTTT
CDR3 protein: CASSLETSGGTLDTQYF

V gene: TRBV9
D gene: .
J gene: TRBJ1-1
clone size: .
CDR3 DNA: TGTGCCAGCAGCGCGGGGGGCGTCGGGTACACTGAAGCTTTCTTT
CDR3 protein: CASSAGGVGYTEAFF

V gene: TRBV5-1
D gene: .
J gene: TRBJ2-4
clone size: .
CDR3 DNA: TGCGCCAGCAGCTTGGATATGGGCTCGGCCAAAAACATTCAGTACTTC
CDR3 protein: CASSLDMGSAKNIQYF

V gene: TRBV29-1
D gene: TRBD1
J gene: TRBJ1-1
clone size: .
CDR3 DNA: TGCAGCGCCGCCCGGACAGGGGGCAACACTGAAGCTTTCTTT
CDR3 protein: CSAARTGGNTEAFF

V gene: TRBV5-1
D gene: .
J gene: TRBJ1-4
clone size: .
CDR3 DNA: TGCGCCAGCAGCCCGAGACAGGATTCTAATGAAAAACTGTTTTTT
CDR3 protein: CASSPRQDSNEKLFF

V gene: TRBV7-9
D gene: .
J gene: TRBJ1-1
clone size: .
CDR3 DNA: TGTGCCAGCAGCTTAGGTCAGGGGACTGAAGCTTTCTTT
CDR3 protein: CASSLGQGTEAFF

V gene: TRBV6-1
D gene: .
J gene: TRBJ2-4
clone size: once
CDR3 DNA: TGTGCCAGCCGGGACGGCCCGCTAGCCAAAAACATTCAGTACTTC
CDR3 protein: CASRDGPLAKNIQYF

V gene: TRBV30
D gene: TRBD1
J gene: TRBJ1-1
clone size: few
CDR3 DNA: TGTGCCTGGAGATTTCAGGGGGCAAAGAACACTGAAGCTTTCTTT
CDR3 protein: CAWRFQGAKNTEAFF

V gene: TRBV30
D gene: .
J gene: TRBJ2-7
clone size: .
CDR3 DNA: TGTGCCTTAATAATCCCCAACTACGAGCAGTACTTC
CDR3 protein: CALIIPNYEQYF

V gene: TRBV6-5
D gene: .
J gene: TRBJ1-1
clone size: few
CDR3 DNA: TGTGCCAGCAGTTCCGGGTTTGGCACTGAAGCTTTCTTT
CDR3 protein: CASSSGFGTEAFF

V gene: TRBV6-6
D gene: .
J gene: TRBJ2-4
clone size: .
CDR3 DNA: TGTGCCAGCAGCCCACCCCCAGGGGGGGAAAACATTCAGTACTTC
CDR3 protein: CASSPPPGGENIQYF

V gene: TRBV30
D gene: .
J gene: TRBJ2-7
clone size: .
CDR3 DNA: TGTGCCTGGAGAATTCAGGGAACTCGGTTGAAGTACTTC
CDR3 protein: CAWRIQGTRLKYF

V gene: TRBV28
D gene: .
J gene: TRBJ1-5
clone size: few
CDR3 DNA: TGTGCCAGCAGTTCCCCTCGCCCCAATCAGCCCCAGCATTTT
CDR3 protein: CASSSPRPNQPQHF

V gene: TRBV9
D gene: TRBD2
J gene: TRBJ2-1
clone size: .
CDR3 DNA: TGTGCCAGCAGCGGGACTAGCGGGGGCTCTAGCTCCTACAATGAGCAGTTCTTC
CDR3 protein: CASSGTSGGSSSYNEQFF

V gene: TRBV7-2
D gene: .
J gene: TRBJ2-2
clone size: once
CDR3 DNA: TGTGCCAGCCTCAGGGAATGGGGCGGGGAGCTGTTTTTT
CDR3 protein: CASLREWGGELFF

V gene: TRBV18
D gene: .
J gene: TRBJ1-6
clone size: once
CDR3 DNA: TGTGCCAGCTCACGTGGAGGGGAAAATTCACCCCTCCACTTT
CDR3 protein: CASSRGGENSPLHF

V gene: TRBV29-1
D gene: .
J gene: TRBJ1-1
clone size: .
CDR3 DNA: TGCAGCGCCCAGGGGCTGGGGACTGAAGCTTTCTTT
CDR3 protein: CSAQGLGTEAFF

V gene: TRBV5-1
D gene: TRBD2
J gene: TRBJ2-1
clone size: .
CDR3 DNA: TGCGCCAGCACCCCAGGCGGGGGGAGCTCCTACAATGAGCAGTTCTTC
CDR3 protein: CASTPGGGSSYNEQFF

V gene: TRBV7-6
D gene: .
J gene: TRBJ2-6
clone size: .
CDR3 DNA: TGTGCCAGCAGCTTAGGGAACCGAAGGACAGAAAGCTCTGGGGCCAACGTCCTGACTTTC
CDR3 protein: CASSLGNRRTESSGANVLTF

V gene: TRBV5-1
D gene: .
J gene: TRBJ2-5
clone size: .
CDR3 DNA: TGCGCCAGCAGCCCCCCCGCAGCGAAAGAGACCCAGTACTTC
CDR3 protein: CASSPPAAKETQYF

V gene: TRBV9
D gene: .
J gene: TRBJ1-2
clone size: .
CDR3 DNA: TGTGCCAGCAGCGACGGTCGGGGGCTCACCGGCTACACCTTC
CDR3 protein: CASSDGRGLTGYTF

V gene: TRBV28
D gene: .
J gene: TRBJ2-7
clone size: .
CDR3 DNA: TGTGCCAGCAGTACGCGGCACAGGTTCTCCTACGAGCAGTACTTC
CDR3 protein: CASSTRHRFSYEQYF

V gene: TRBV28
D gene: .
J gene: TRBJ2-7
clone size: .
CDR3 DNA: TGTGCCAGCAGTTTCCCCGGACAGCGAAAGTACTTC
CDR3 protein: CASSFPGQRKYF

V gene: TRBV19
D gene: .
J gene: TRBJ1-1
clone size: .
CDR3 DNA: TGTGCCAGTAGTACGACTTCGTATGACACTGAAGCTTTCTTT
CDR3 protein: CASSTTSYDTEAFF

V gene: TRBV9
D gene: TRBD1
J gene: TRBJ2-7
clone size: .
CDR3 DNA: TGTGCCAGCAGCGTAGAACAGGGGGCTGGCGAGCAGTACTTC
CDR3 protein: CASSVEQGAGEQYF

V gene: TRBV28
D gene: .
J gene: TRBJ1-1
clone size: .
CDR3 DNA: TGTGCCAGCAGCCATTCTCCAGGGCTGGGCACTGAAGCTTTCTTT
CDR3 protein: CASSHSPGLGTEAFF